The sequence of this T cell receptor beta chain was determined in a study of blood T cell repertoires in COVID-19. On the study more broadly: The United States, Italy and Spain provided the acute and convalescent COVID-19 samples.

In the original workflow: Using reference gene primer amplification, nucleated cell counts were estimated. Profiling relied on immunoSEQ multiplex PCR, and the TCRdb table lists in-frame clones only, not all of them. Clone size and V and J calls were adopted from that table, with D and trimming inferred from the DNA. The sample has hundreds of thousands of clones, more than 75% seen once. In germline, CDR1 is LNHDA, CDR2 SQIVND (reference sequence). The CDR3 contains 13 residues. The germline V and J ends were trimmed by 5 bases and 0 bases, with 7 bases remaining between them. V gene TRBV19 combines with J gene TRBJ1-1, with D unresolved. The material sequenced was PBMCs or T cells enriched from blood (not recorded which). The TCR sequence derives from a man aged 18 to 30 who had recovered from COVID-19. This chain's CDR3 is CASSSGMNTEAFF. The CDR3 coding sequence is TGTGCCAGTAGTTCCGGGATGAACACTGAAGCTTTCTTT.